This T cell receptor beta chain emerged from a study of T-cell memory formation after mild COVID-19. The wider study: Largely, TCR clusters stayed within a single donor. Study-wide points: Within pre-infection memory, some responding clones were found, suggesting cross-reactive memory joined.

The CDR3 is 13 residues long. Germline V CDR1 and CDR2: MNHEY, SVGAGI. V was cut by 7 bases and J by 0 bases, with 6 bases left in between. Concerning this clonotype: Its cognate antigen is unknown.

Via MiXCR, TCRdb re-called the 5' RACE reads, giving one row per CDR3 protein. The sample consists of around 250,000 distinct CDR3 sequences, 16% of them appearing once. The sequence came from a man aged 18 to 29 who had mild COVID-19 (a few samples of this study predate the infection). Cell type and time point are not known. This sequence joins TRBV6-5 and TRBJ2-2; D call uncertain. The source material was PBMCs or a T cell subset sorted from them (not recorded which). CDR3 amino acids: CASTTANTGELFF. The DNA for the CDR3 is TGTGCCAGCACGACTGCGAACACCGGGGAGCTGTTTTTT.